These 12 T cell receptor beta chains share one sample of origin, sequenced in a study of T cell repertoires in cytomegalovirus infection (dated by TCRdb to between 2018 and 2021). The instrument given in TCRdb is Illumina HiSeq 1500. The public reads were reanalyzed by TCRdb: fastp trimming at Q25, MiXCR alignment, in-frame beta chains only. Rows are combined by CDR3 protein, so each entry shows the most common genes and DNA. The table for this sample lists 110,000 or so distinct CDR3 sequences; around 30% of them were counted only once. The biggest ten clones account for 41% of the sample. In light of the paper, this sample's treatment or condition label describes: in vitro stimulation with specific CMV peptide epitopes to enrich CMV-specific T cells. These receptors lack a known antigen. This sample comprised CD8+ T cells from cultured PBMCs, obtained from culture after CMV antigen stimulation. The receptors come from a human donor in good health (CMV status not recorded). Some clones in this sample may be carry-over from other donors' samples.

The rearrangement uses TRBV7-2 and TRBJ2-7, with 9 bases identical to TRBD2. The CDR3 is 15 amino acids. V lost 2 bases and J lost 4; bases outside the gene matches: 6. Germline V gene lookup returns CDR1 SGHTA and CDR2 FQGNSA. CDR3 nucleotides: TGTGCCAGCAGCTTATCGCCTAGCGGGGATTACGAGCAGTACTTC. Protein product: CASSLSPSGDYEQYF.

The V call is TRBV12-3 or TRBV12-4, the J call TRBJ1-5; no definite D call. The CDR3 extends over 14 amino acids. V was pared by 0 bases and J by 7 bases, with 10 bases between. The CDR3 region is CASSLARGPQPQHF. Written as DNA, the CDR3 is TGTGCCAGCAGTTTAGCGAGAGGGCCGCAGCCCCAGCATTTT.

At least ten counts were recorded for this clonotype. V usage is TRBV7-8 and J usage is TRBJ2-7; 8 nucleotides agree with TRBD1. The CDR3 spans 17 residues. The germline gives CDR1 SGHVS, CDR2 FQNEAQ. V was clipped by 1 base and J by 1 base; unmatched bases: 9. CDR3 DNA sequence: TGTGCCAGCAGCTTAGGCCTTCGGACAGGGAATTCCTACGAGCAGTACTTC. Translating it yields CASSLGLRTGNSYEQYF.

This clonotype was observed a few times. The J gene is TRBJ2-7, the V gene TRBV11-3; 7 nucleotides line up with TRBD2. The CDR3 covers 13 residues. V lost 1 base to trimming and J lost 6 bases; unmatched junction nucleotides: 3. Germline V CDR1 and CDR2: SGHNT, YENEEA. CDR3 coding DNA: TGTGCCAGCAGCTTAGGACTAGCAGGCGAGCAGTACTTC. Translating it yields CASSLGLAGEQYF.

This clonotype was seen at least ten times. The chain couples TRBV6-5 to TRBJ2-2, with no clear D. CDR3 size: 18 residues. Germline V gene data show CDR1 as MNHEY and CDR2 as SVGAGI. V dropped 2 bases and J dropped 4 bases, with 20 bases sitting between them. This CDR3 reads CASSYRAFQPRGTGELFF. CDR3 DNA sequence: TGTGCCAGCAGTTACCGGGCCTTCCAGCCCCGAGGCACCGGGGAGCTGTTTTTT.

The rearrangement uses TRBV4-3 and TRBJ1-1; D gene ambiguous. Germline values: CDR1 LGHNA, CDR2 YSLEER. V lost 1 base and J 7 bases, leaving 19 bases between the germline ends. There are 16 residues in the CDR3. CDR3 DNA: TGCGCCAGCAGCCAAGGCCGGGCTTGGCCTTCAATTGAAGCTTTCTTT. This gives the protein CASSQGRAWPSIEAFF.

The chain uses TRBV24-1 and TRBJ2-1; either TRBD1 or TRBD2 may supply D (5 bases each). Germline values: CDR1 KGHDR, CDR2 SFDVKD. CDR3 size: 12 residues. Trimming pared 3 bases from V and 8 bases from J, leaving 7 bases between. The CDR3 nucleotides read TGTGCCACCAGTGATGGGGGATATGAGCAGTTCTTC. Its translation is CATSDGGYEQFF.

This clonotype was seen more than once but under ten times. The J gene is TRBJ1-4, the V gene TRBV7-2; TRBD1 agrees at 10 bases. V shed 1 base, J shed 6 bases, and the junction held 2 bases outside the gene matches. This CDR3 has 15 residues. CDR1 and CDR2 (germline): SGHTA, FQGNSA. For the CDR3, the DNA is TGTGCCAGCAGCTTAGTGGGGACAGGGGATGAAAAACTGTTTTTT. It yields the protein CASSLVGTGDEKLFF. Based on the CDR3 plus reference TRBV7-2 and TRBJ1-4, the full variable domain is GAGVSQSPSNKVTEKGKDVELRCDPISGHTALYWYRQSLGQGLEFLIYFQGNSAPDKSGLPSDRFSAERTGGSVSTLTIQRTQQEDSAVYLCASSLVGTGDEKLFFGSGTQLSVL.

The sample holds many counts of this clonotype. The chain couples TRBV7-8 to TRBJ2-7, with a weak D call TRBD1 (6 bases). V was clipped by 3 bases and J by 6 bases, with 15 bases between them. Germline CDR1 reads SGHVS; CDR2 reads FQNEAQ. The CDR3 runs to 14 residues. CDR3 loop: CASSFRGRGVEQYF. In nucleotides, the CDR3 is TGTGCCAGCAGCTTCCGGGGCAGGGGAGTCGAGCAGTACTTC.

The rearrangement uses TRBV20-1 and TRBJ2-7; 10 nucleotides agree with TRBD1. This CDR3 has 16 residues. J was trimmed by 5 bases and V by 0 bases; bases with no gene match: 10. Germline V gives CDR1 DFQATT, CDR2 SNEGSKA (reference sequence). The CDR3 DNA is TGCAGTGCTAGAGAACCTTCCGGGACAGGGGTACACGAGCAGTACTTC. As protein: CSAREPSGTGVHEQYF.

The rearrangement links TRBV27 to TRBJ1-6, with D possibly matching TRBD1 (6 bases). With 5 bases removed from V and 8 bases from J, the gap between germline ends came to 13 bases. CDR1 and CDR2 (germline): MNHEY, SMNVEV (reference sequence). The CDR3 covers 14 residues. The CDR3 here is CASSIQGNDSPLHF. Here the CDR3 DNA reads TGTGCCAGCAGTATACAGGGTAATGATTCACCCCTCCACTTT.

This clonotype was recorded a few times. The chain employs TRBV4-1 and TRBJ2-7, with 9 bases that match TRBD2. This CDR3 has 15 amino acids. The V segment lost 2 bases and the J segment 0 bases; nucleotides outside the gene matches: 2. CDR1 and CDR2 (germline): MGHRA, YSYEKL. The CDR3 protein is CASSQLAGSSYEQYF. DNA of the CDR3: TGCGCCAGCAGCCAACTAGCGGGGAGCTCCTACGAGCAGTACTTC.